This T cell receptor beta chain was observed in a study of blood T cell repertoires in COVID-19. Study information: From the United States, Italy and Spain came samples of acute and convalescent COVID-19. Sample material is recorded as cDNA or gDNA derived from T cells, B-cell-depleted T cells, or PBMCs.

The germline V gene has CDR1 MNHEY and CDR2 SMNVEV (reference sequence). V shed 4 bases, J shed 7 bases, and the junction held 6 bases outside the gene matches. CDR3 size: 13 residues. Original processing methods: Amplification from reference gene primers served as the basis for estimated nucleated cell counts. TCRdb keeps only in-frame clones here, not all; method: immunoSEQ multiplex PCR. The V and J calls and the clone size are those of that table, but D and trimming were determined from the DNA. This table holds about 480,000 clones, around nine tenths found once. Input material: peripheral blood. V usage is TRBV27 and J usage is TRBJ1-2, with 7 bases lining up with TRBD1. This TCR was recovered from a woman aged 30 to 39 with acute or convalescent COVID-19. The CDR3 DNA is TGTGCCAGCAGTTACTCGACAGGGATTGGCTACACCTTC. This gives the protein CASSYSTGIGYTF.